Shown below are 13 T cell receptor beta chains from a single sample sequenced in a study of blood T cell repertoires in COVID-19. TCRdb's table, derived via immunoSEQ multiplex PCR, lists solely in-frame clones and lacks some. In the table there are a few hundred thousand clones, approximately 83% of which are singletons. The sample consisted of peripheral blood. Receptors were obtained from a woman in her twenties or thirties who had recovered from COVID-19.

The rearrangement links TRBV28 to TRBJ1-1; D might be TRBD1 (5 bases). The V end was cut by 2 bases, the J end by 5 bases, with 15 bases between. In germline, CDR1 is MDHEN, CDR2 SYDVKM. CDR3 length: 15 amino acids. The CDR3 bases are TGTGCCAGCAGTTTAACCAGGGTGTTTAGGACTGAAGCTTTCTTT. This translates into CASSLTRVFRTEAFF.

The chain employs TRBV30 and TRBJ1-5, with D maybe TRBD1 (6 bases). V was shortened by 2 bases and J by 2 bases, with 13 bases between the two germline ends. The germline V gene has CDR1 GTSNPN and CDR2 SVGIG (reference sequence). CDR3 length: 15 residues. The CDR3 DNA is TGTGCCTGGAGTCTTAGGGGGATTCGCAATCAGCCCCAGCATTTT. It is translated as CAWSLRGIRNQPQHF.

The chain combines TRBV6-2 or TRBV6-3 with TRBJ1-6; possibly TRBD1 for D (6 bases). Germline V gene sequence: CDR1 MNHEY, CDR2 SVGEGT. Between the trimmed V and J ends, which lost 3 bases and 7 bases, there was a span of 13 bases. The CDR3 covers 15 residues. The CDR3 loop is CASSYVAGANSPLHF. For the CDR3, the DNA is TGTGCCAGCAGTTATGTCGCAGGGGCAAATTCACCCCTCCACTTT.

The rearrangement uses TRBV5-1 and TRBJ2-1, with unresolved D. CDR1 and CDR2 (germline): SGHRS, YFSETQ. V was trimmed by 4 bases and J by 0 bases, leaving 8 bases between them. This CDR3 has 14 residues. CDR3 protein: CASSRMSSYNEQFF. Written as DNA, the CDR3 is TGCGCCAGCAGCCGAATGAGCTCCTACAATGAGCAGTTCTTC.

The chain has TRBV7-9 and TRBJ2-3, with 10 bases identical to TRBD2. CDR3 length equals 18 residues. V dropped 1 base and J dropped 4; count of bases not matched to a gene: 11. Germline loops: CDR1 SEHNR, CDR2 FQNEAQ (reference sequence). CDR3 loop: CASSLGSLAGEGADTQYF. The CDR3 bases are TGTGCCAGCAGCTTAGGGTCCCTAGCGGGAGAGGGGGCAGATACGCAGTATTTT.

The CDR3 bases are TGTGCCATCCCATTACTGGGGGGTAGCACAGATACGCAGTATTTT. It yields the protein CAIPLLGGSTDTQYF. The rearrangement links TRBV2 to TRBJ2-3; TRBD2 is a possible D gene (6 bases). This CDR3 region has 15 residues. Germline CDR1 and CDR2: SNHLY and FYNNEI. The V and J ends lost 10 bases and 0 bases respectively, with 17 bases between them.

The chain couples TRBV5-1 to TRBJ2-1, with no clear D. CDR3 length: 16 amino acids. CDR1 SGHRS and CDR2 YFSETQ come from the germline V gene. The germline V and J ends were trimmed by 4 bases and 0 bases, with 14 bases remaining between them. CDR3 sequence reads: CASSAYRKSSYNEQFF. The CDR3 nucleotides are TGCGCCAGCAGCGCCTACCGTAAAAGCTCCTACAATGAGCAGTTCTTC.

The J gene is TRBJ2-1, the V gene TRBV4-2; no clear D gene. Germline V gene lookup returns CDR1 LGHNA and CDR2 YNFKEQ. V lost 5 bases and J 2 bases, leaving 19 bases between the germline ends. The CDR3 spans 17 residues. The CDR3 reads CASSNKISPSAYNEQFF. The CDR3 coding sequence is TGTGCCAGCAGCAACAAGATCTCCCCTAGTGCCTACAATGAGCAGTTCTTC.

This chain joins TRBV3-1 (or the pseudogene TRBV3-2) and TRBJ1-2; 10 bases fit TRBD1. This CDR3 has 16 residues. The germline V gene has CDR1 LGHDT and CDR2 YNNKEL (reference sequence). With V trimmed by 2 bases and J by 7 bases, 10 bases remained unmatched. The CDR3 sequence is CASSQRGDRGPTGYTF. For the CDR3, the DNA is TGTGCCAGCAGCCAAAGGGGGGACAGGGGCCCTACTGGCTACACCTTC.

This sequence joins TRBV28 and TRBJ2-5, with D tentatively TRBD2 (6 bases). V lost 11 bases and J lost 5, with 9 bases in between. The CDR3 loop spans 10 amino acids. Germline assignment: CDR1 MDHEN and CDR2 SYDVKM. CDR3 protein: CAAGGETQYF. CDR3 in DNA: TGTGCCGCCGGAGGGGAGACCCAGTACTTC.

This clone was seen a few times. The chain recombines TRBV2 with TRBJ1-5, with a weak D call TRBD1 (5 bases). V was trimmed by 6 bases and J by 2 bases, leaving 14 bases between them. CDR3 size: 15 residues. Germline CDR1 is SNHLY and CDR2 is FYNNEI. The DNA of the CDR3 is TGTGCCAGCAGCGAACAGGTTACGGGCAATCAGCCCCAGCATTTT. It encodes CASSEQVTGNQPQHF. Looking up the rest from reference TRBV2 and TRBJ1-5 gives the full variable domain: EPEVTQTPSHQVTQMGQEVILRCVPISNHLYFYWYRQILGQKVEFLVSFYNNEISEKSEIFDDQFSVERPDGSNFTLKIRSTKLEDSAMYFCASSEQVTGNQPQHFGDGTRLSIL.

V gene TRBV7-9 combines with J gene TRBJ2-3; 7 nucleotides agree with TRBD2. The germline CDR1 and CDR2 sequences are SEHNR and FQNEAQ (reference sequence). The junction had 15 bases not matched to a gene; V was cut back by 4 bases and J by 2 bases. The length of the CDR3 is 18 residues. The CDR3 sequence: CASSSAWGTNSNTDTQYF. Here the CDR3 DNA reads TGTGCCAGCAGCTCCGCCTGGGGGACTAATTCGAACACAGATACGCAGTATTTT.

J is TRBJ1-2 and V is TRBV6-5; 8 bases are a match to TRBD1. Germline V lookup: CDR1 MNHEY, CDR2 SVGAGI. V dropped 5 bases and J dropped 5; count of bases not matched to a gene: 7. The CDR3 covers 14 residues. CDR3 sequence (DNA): TGTGCCAGCAGTAGGACAGGGTTGGGGTATGGCTACACCTTC. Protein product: CASSRTGLGYGYTF.